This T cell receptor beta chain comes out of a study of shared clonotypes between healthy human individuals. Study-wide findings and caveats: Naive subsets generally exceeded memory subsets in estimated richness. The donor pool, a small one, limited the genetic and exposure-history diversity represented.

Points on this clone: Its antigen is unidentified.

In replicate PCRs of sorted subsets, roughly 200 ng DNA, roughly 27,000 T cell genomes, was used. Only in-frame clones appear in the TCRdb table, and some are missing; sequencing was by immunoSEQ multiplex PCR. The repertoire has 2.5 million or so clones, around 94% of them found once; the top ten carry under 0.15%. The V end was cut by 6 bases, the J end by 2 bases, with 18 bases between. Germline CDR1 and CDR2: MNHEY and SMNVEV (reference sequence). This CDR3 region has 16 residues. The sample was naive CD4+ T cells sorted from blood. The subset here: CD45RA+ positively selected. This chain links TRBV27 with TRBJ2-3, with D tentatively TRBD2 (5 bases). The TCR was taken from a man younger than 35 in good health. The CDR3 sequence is CASSQGQGRDTDTQYF. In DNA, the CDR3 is TGTGCCAGCAGCCAAGGGCAAGGCCGGGACACAGATACGCAGTATTTT.